Listed here are 26 T cell receptor beta chains from one sample, sequenced in a study of T cell repertoires in cytomegalovirus infection. TCRdb re-derived calls from the reads in MiXCR, one entry per CDR3 protein. The repertoire consists of approximately 120,000 distinct CDR3 sequences, with about 30% occurring once and the leading ten covering around 80%. The antigens of these receptors remain unknown. Here the sequenced sample was CD8+ T cells from cultured PBMCs, taken from culture after CMV antigen stimulation. The source is a human donor in good health (CMV status not recorded). Some clones in this sample may be carry-over from other donors' samples.

The CDR3 sequence is CASGPGTGFGYTF. The CDR3 coding sequence is TGTGCCAGCGGTCCCGGGACAGGGTTTGGCTACACCTTC. This chain uses TRBV2 with TRBJ1-2; 9 bases are a match to TRBD1. V shed 8 bases and J 7 bases; nucleotides not matched to a gene: 8. Germline V gene sequence: CDR1 SNHLY, CDR2 FYNNEI. The length of the CDR3 is 13 residues.

This chain connects TRBV12-5 to TRBJ2-1; D perhaps matches TRBD1 (5 bases). This CDR3 contains 15 residues. V was shortened by 3 bases and J by 1 base, with 10 bases between the two germline ends. CDR1 LGHNT and CDR2 FRNRAP come from the germline V gene. CDR3 sequence: CASGLDQGSYNEQFF. DNA for the CDR3: TGTGCTAGTGGTTTAGACCAGGGATCCTACAATGAGCAGTTCTTC.

This clonotype showed up many times. V and J are TRBV7-2 and TRBJ2-7, with TRBD2 identical over 12 bases. V lost 4 bases to trimming and J lost 2 bases; unmatched junction nucleotides: 0. CDR1 is SGHTA, CDR2 FQGNSA, per germline. The CDR3 totals 14 residues. CDR3 coding DNA: TGTGCCAGCAGCTCTAGCGGGGGGGCCTACGAGCAGTACTTC. Encoded protein: CASSSSGGAYEQYF.

V and J are TRBV19 and TRBJ1-1; D unclear. Germline CDR1 reads LNHDA; CDR2 reads SQIVND (reference sequence). V was clipped by 0 bases and J by 5 bases, with 7 bases between them. The CDR3 consists of 13 residues. DNA of the CDR3: TGTGCCAGTAGTATAGATCGGGGTACTGAAGCTTTCTTT. It yields the protein CASSIDRGTEAFF.

The chain links TRBV28 to TRBJ2-1; D not certain. The CDR3 sequence is 12 residues long. Germline V gene data show CDR1 as MDHEN and CDR2 as SYDVKM. V was clipped by 4 bases and J by 4 bases, with 5 bases between them. CDR3 coding DNA: TGTGCCAGCAGTTCCATGTACAATGAGCAGTTCTTC. It translates to CASSSMYNEQFF.

The chain joins TRBV7-9 to TRBJ2-1, with D possibly being TRBD2 (6 bases). This CDR3 has 15 amino acids. CDR1 SEHNR and CDR2 FQNEAQ come from the germline V gene (reference sequence). Deletions cut 5 bases from V and 0 bases from J, with 11 bases between. For the CDR3, the DNA is TGTGCCAGCAGCCCGGGAGAGGGCTCCTACAATGAGCAGTTCTTC. Translating gives CASSPGEGSYNEQFF.

This chain connects TRBV20-1 to TRBJ1-5, with D possibly TRBD1 on 5 matching bases. This CDR3 is 13 amino acids long. Germline V lookup: CDR1 DFQATT, CDR2 SNEGSKA (reference sequence). V was pared by 0 bases and J by 5 bases, with 8 bases between. The CDR3 DNA sequence: TGCAGTGCTAGAGATTGGGGCGATCAGCCCCAGCATTTT. Translated, it gives CSARDWGDQPQHF.

The chain recombines TRBV12-3 or TRBV12-4 with TRBJ2-5; 9 positions match TRBD1. V was clipped by 4 bases and J by 1 base; unmatched bases: 10. This CDR3 comprises 17 residues. CDR3 nucleotides: TGTGCCAGCAGTTCCACGGGACAGGGTCCTCTCCAAGAGACCCAGTACTTC. It encodes CASSSTGQGPLQETQYF.

The chain recombines TRBV28 with TRBJ2-7; the D call may be TRBD1 or TRBD2 (6 bases each). V gave up 5 bases and J gave up 1 base, with 15 bases separating them. CDR1 MDHEN and CDR2 SYDVKM come from the germline V gene. The CDR3 contains 15 residues. The CDR3 DNA sequence: TGTGCCAGCAGTGGAAGGGGGACTGGTTCCTACGAGCAGTACTTC. It codes for CASSGRGTGSYEQYF.

This clonotype has a handful of counts. V is TRBV7-8 and J is TRBJ2-1; D unresolved. The germline V gene encodes CDR1 SGHVS and CDR2 FQNEAQ. Trimming took off 3 bases at V and 5 bases at J, with 2 bases between the two ends. The CDR3 loop spans 11 amino acids. Here the CDR3 reads CASSFNNEQFF. The CDR3 DNA reads TGTGCCAGCAGCTTCAACAATGAGCAGTTCTTC.

The chain carries TRBV7-9 and TRBJ2-7, with D unresolved. Trimming took 2 bases from V and 5 from J, leaving 7 bases between them. This CDR3 region has 12 residues. CDR1 SEHNR and CDR2 FQNEAQ come from the germline V gene (reference sequence). As DNA, the CDR3 is TGTGCCAGCAGCTTAACGGTCAACGAGCAGTACTTC. This translates into CASSLTVNEQYF.

This clonotype has only a few counts. V is TRBV29-1 and J is TRBJ2-6, with D hard to call. This CDR3 is 14 amino acids long. V lost 5 bases, J lost 0 bases, and 8 bases lay in between. Germline lookup yields CDR1 SQVTM and CDR2 ANQGSEA. CDR3 sequence: CSVRQSSGANVLTF. Here the CDR3 DNA reads TGCAGCGTTCGGCAGAGCTCTGGGGCCAACGTCCTGACTTTC. The entire variable domain, with the rest obtained from reference TRBV29-1 and TRBJ2-6, is as follows: SAVISQKPSRDICQRGTSLTIQCQVDSQVTMMFWYRQQPGQSLTLIATANQGSEATYESGFVIDKFPISRPNLTFSTLTVSNMSPEDSSIYLCSVRQSSGANVLTFGAGSRLTVL.

There are many counts of this clonotype. This chain connects TRBV29-1 to TRBJ1-1; 8 bases are shared with TRBD1. The CDR3 is made up of 15 amino acids. The trim removed 5 bases at V and 1 base at J, leaving 9 bases unmatched. Germline CDR1 is SQVTM and CDR2 is ANQGSEA. CDR3 nucleotide sequence: TGCAGCGTTCATTATTTCGGGACAGGGAACACTGAAGCTTTCTTT. This sequence encodes CSVHYFGTGNTEAFF. Variable domain in full (rest from reference TRBV29-1 and TRBJ1-1): SAVISQKPSRDICQRGTSLTIQCQVDSQVTMMFWYRQQPGQSLTLIATANQGSEATYESGFVIDKFPISRPNLTFSTLTVSNMSPEDSSIYLCSVHYFGTGNTEAFFGQGTRLTVV.

This chain connects TRBV2 to TRBJ1-1; 11 bases are shared with TRBD1. The germline V gene encodes CDR1 SNHLY and CDR2 FYNNEI. V lost 10 bases, J lost 3 bases, and 16 bases stayed unmatched. This CDR3 region has 17 residues. The CDR3 is CANLGQGARDTDTEAFF. The DNA for the CDR3 is TGTGCCAATCTAGGACAGGGGGCGCGGGATACGGACACTGAAGCTTTCTTT. Based on the CDR3 plus reference TRBV2 and TRBJ1-1, the full variable domain is EPEVTQTPSHQVTQMGQEVILRCVPISNHLYFYWYRQILGQKVEFLVSFYNNEISEKSEIFDDQFSVERPDGSNFTLKIRSTKLEDSAMYFCANLGQGARDTDTEAFFGQGTRLTVV.

This clonotype appeared many times. The chain joins TRBV2 to TRBJ1-2; perhaps TRBD1 as D (6 bases). Trimming cost V 3 bases and J 4 bases, with 21 bases left between them. Per the germline V gene, CDR1 is SNHLY and CDR2 is FYNNEI. The CDR3 has 17 residues. The CDR3 spells CASSEGPGPQGLYGYTF. The DNA for the CDR3 is TGTGCCAGCAGTGAGGGGCCGGGCCCCCAGGGGCTCTATGGCTACACCTTC. The full variable domain, in which reference TRBV2 and TRBJ1-2 provide the parts outside the CDR3, is EPEVTQTPSHQVTQMGQEVILRCVPISNHLYFYWYRQILGQKVEFLVSFYNNEISEKSEIFDDQFSVERPDGSNFTLKIRSTKLEDSAMYFCASSEGPGPQGLYGYTFGSGTRLTVV.

This chain joins TRBV10-3 and TRBJ1-2; D gene uncertain. The CDR3 is 13 residues long. The V gene lost 5 bases and the J gene lost 5 bases, with 12 bases spanning the gap. Germline V gene data show CDR1 as ENHRY and CDR2 as SYGVKD. CDR3 bases: TGTGCCATCAGTCGGGCAGTTTCTTATGGCTACACCTTC. This sequence encodes CAISRAVSYGYTF.

This sequence joins TRBV19 and TRBJ2-1; TRBD2 matches at 10 bases. CDR1 LNHDA and CDR2 SQIVND come from the germline V gene (reference sequence). The V gene end was trimmed by 1 base and the J gene end by 0 bases; junction bases not matched to a gene: 6. The CDR3 sequence is 18 residues long. The CDR3, as DNA: TGTGCCAGTAGTATAGCCAGCGGGGGGGTTAGCTCCTACAATGAGCAGTTCTTC. It codes for CASSIASGGVSSYNEQFF.

This clonotype was recorded at least ten times. The chain combines TRBV7-9 with TRBJ1-2; D unclear. This CDR3 comprises 16 residues. V was trimmed by 5 bases and J by 1 base, leaving 17 bases between them. Germline V lookup: CDR1 SEHNR, CDR2 FQNEAQ (reference sequence). The CDR3 here is CASSGVGQNFNYGYTF. DNA for the CDR3: TGTGCCAGCAGCGGAGTAGGGCAGAACTTTAACTATGGCTACACCTTC.

This clonotype was counted at least ten times. The chain links TRBV7-9 to TRBJ2-7; D is perhaps TRBD1 (5 bases). This CDR3 has 14 residues. Deletions cut 5 bases from V and 6 bases from J, with 17 bases between. Germline CDR1 reads SEHNR; CDR2 reads FQNEAQ (reference sequence). The CDR3 spells CASSPPLGQGEQYF. The CDR3 DNA is TGTGCCAGCAGCCCCCCTCTGGGCCAGGGCGAGCAGTACTTC.

V usage is TRBV7-9 and J usage is TRBJ2-5, with D perhaps matching TRBD1 (6 bases). CDR1 is SEHNR, CDR2 FQNEAQ, per germline (reference sequence). V lost 5 bases and J 5 bases, leaving 15 bases between the germline ends. This CDR3 is 14 amino acids long. This CDR3 reads CASSRAGVRETQYF. The DNA of the CDR3 is TGTGCCAGCAGCCGAGCAGGGGTGAGGGAGACCCAGTACTTC.

The CDR3 loop reads CASSPKGQPFGNEQFF. The CDR3 nucleotides are TGTGCCAGCAGCCCGAAGGGACAGCCCTTTGGTAATGAGCAGTTCTTC. The rearrangement joins TRBV7-6 to TRBJ2-1; 7 nucleotides align to TRBD1. The CDR3 covers 16 residues. J gave up 7 bases and V 5 bases, and 14 bases lay outside the gene matches. Germline loops: CDR1 SGHVS, CDR2 FNYEAQ.

The chain recombines TRBV27 with TRBJ2-3; D uncertain. Germline V lookup: CDR1 MNHEY, CDR2 SMNVEV (reference sequence). The CDR3 sequence is 15 residues long. The germline V and J ends were trimmed by 7 bases and 0 bases, with 14 bases remaining between them. In DNA, the CDR3 is TGTGCCAGCAACCCGGTCGGCGCTAGCACAGATACGCAGTATTTT. It codes for CASNPVGASTDTQYF.

This clonotype came up a few times. V and J are TRBV7-2 and TRBJ1-2; 8 bases line up with TRBD1. The germline CDR1 and CDR2 sequences are SGHTA and FQGNSA. The V segment lost 1 base and the J segment 6 bases; nucleotides outside the gene matches: 7. The CDR3 runs 15 residues. In nucleotides, the CDR3 is TGTGCCAGCAGCTTAGTTTCAGGGGGCGCTAATGGCTACACCTTC. Protein: CASSLVSGGANGYTF.

This sequence joins TRBV7-9 and TRBJ1-5, with D hard to call. The V end was cut by 0 bases, the J end by 3 bases, with 12 bases between. Germline V gives CDR1 SEHNR, CDR2 FQNEAQ (reference sequence). The CDR3 covers 16 residues. The CDR3 region has the DNA TGTGCCAGCAGCTTAGCGAGAGGGTCTAACAATCAGCCCCAGCATTTT. Its translation is CASSLARGSNNQPQHF.

Points on this clonotype: At one end the junction does not follow the germline gene, possibly because of a read error. The V and J genes are TRBV6-5 and TRBJ2-4; 9 bases are a match to TRBD1. CDR3 length equals 14 residues. Germline V lookup: CDR1 MNHEY, CDR2 SVGAGI. CDR3 nucleotides: TGTGCCAGTAGTTACGGGACAGGGCGCAACATTCAGTACTTC. Its translation: CASSYGTGRNIQYF.

This clonotype was counted only a few times. The chain joins TRBV7-9 to TRBJ2-3; 7 positions agree with TRBD2. CDR1 and CDR2 (germline): SEHNR, FQNEAQ (reference sequence). The CDR3 is 15 amino acids. J lost 0 bases, V lost 6 bases, and 6 bases had no gene match. CDR3 region: CASSPSGASTDTQYF. The CDR3 nucleotides are TGTGCCAGCAGTCCAAGCGGGGCCAGCACAGATACGCAGTATTTT. The variable domain in full, completed from reference TRBV7-9 and TRBJ2-3, reads DTGVSQNPRHKITKRGQNVTFRCDPISEHNRLYWYRQTLGQGPEFLTYFQNEAQLEKSRLLSDRFSAERPKGSFSTLEIQRTEQGDSAMYLCASSPSGASTDTQYFGPGTRLTVL.